These T cell receptor beta chains were read from a single sample in a study of T-cell memory formation after mild COVID-19. TCRdb redid the calling of the 5' RACE reads with MiXCR, one entry per CDR3 protein. The top ten clones hold approximately 23% of a sample with under 300,000 distinct CDR3 sequences, roughly 8% of them seen once. Specimen: PBMCs or a T cell subset sorted from them (not recorded which). Source of these receptors: a young man who had mild COVID-19 (a few samples of this study predate the infection). Cell type and time point are not known. Both conserved end residues are part of each CDR3. D genes are given only for firm matches. Not every row has a clone size; where given, it reads once, few, many or a size class.

J gene,CDR3 length,D gene,V gene,clone size,CDR3 protein,CDR3 DNA
TRBJ2-7,16,TRBD2,TRBV4-1,.,CASSQVTSGGAYEQYF,TGCGCCAGCAGCCAAGTGACTAGCGGGGGGGCTTACGAGCAGTACTTC
TRBJ1-4,14,.,TRBV20-1,.,CSASSGSSNEKLFF,TGCAGTGCTTCCTCGGGGAGCTCTAATGAAAAACTGTTTTTT
TRBJ1-1,12,.,TRBV6-1,.,CATPQVRGLAFF,TGTGCCACCCCCCAGGTTAGAGGGTTGGCTTTCTTT
TRBJ1-6,14,.,TRBV7-2,.,CASSLASARSPLHF,TGTGCCAGCAGCTTAGCGAGTGCGCGTTCACCCCTCCACTTT
TRBJ1-5,17,.,TRBV4-1,few,CASSQPPTVLPYQPQHF,TGCGCCAGCAGCCAACCTCCGACAGTTTTACCCTATCAGCCCCAGCATTTT
TRBJ2-5,17,.,TRBV15,.,CATSRDPPRTTGETQYF,TGTGCCACCAGCAGAGATCCCCCCAGGACCACCGGGGAGACCCAGTACTTC
TRBJ2-5,15,TRBD2,TRBV12-3/TRBV12-4,once,CASSERRGGRETQYF,TGTGCCAGCAGTGAGAGGCGGGGGGGCCGAGAGACCCAGTACTTC
TRBJ2-2,14,TRBD1,TRBV5-1,.,CASSTQGADGELFF,TGCGCCAGCAGCACACAGGGGGCGGACGGGGAGCTGTTTTTT
TRBJ1-6,15,.,TRBV7-6,many,CASSPQSSYNSPLHF,TGTGCCAGCAGCCCCCAGAGCTCCTATAATTCACCCCTCCACTTT
TRBJ1-2,12,.,TRBV6-6,many,CASIEGVYGYTF,TGTGCCAGCATTGAGGGGGTCTATGGCTACACCTTC
TRBJ2-5,15,TRBD2,TRBV7-9,.,CASSPTLAEQETQYF,TGTGCCAGCAGCCCGACACTAGCGGAACAAGAGACCCAGTACTTC
TRBJ2-5,15,TRBD2,TRBV19,.,CASSTPSGEQETQYF,TGTGCCAGTAGTACCCCTAGCGGAGAGCAAGAGACCCAGTACTTC
TRBJ2-1,12,.,TRBV6-6,many,CASSTGQLEQFF,TGTGCCAGCAGTACAGGACAGCTCGAACAGTTCTTC
TRBJ1-2,12,.,TRBV5-1,few,CASSLHADGYTF,TGCGCCAGCAGCTTGCATGCGGATGGCTACACCTTC
TRBJ2-5,14,.,TRBV5-1,many,CASSRNPSEETQYF,TGCGCCAGCAGCCGGAACCCGTCGGAGGAGACCCAGTACTTC
TRBJ1-4,14,.,TRBV5-1,.,CASSLGTYNEKLFF,TGCGCCAGCAGCTTGGGGACCTATAATGAAAAACTGTTTTTT
TRBJ2-1,11,.,TRBV12-3/TRBV12-4,.,CASSFSHEQFF,TGTGCCAGCAGTTTCTCCCATGAGCAGTTCTTC
TRBJ1-2,14,.,TRBV20-1,few,CSARGSYNAYGYTF,TGCAGTGCTAGAGGTTCGTACAACGCCTATGGCTACACCTTC
TRBJ2-2,15,.,TRBV7-2,many,CASTPRGLDAGELFF,TGTGCCAGCACCCCCCGGGGCCTCGACGCCGGGGAGCTGTTTTTT
TRBJ2-5,13,.,TRBV11-2,few,CASSLAGFETQYF,TGTGCCAGCAGCTTAGCCGGGTTTGAGACCCAGTACTTC
TRBJ1-1,13,.,TRBV18,few,CASSPEQNTEAFF,TGTGCCAGCTCACCAGAACAGAACACTGAAGCTTTCTTT
TRBJ2-2,13,.,TRBV10-3,few,CASGTPNTGELFF,TGTGCCAGCGGGACACCCAACACCGGGGAGCTGTTTTTT